This entry lists 22 T cell receptor beta chains sequenced from one sample in a study of blood T cell repertoires in COVID-19 (dated by TCRdb to about 2020). The library was made by the immunoSEQ multiplex PCR assay. TCRdb limited this immuneACCESS table to in-frame rearrangements with V and J called. A share of clones is missing; checked studies link under half to unresolved V genes, and the rest is unexplained. This sample lists roughly 79,000 clones; around 90% were detected once. Roughly 6.8% of the sample comes from the top ten. The sample was peripheral blood. Every receptor here comes from a woman between 45 and 65 years old with acute or convalescent COVID-19.

This sequence joins TRBV6-9 and TRBJ2-5, with D possibly being TRBD1 (5 bases). V gave up 6 bases and J gave up 6 bases, with 20 bases separating them. The CDR3 covers 15 residues. Germline V gene sequence: CDR1 MNHGY, CDR2 SVAAGI. In DNA, the CDR3 is TGTGCCAGCAGCCCCGGGTGGGGCCCCAGTCAGACCCAGTACTTC. Protein sequence: CASSPGWGPSQTQYF.

Only one count was recorded for this clone. This chain uses TRBV10-1 with TRBJ2-1; D perhaps matches TRBD1 (5 bases). Per the germline V gene, CDR1 is WNHNN and CDR2 is SYGVQD (reference sequence). This CDR3 has 16 amino acids. Trimming cost V 4 bases and J 1 base, with 14 bases left between them. In DNA form, the CDR3 reads TGCGCCAGCAGTGGCCTAGACAGAGATTCCTACAATGAGCAGTTCTTC. Its translation is CASSGLDRDSYNEQFF.

J is TRBJ2-2 and V is TRBV5-4; D is perhaps TRBD2 (6 bases). Germline V gene lookup returns CDR1 SGHNT and CDR2 YYREEE (reference sequence). V gave up 3 bases and J gave up 3 bases, with 12 bases separating them. This CDR3 region has 15 residues. The DNA for the CDR3 is TGTGCCAGCAGCTCTCGCGGGGAGGACACCGGGGAGCTGTTTTTT. Protein: CASSSRGEDTGELFF.

The chain links TRBV9 to TRBJ2-1; D may be TRBD2 (5 bases). CDR1 and CDR2 from the germline V gene are SGDLS and YYNGEE. The CDR3 is 15 amino acids. The V end was cut by 0 bases, the J end by 6 bases, with 13 bases between. As DNA, the CDR3 is TGTGCCAGCAGCGTAGCGGGATTCGGGCCCAATGAGCAGTTCTTC. Its translation is CASSVAGFGPNEQFF.

The chain links TRBV19 to TRBJ1-2; 9 bases map to TRBD1. This CDR3 has 14 amino acids. Germline CDR1 is LNHDA and CDR2 is SQIVND (reference sequence). The V and J ends lost 6 bases and 6 bases, in that order; junction bases with no gene match: 8. The CDR3 is CASSQTGGADGYTF. Here the CDR3 DNA reads TGTGCCAGTAGCCAAACAGGGGGCGCGGATGGCTACACCTTC.

The rearrangement links TRBV6-5 to TRBJ1-1; no definite D call. Trimming removed 2 bases from V and 6 bases from J, with 10 bases in between. The CDR3 length is 13 residues. CDR1 MNHEY and CDR2 SVGAGI come from the germline V gene. The CDR3 loop reads CASSYSFNAEAFF. Written as DNA, the CDR3 is TGTGCCAGCAGTTACAGCTTCAACGCTGAAGCTTTCTTT.

The chain recombines TRBV19 with TRBJ1-2; a possible D gene is TRBD1 (5 bases). V was trimmed by 9 bases and J by 6 bases, leaving 11 bases between them. The V gene's germline CDR1 is LNHDA and CDR2 SQIVND (reference sequence). The CDR3 length is 11 residues. CDR3 loop: CASWEGDGYTF. The CDR3 nucleotides read TGTGCCAGCTGGGAAGGGGATGGCTACACCTTC.

V gene TRBV4-3 combines with J gene TRBJ1-6; D is undetermined. The CDR3 loop spans 16 amino acids. Per germline, CDR1 LGHNA and CDR2 YSLEER. V dropped 3 bases and J dropped 8 bases, with 17 bases sitting between them. The CDR3 region is CASSQLVEAGYSPLHF. The DNA of the CDR3 is TGCGCCAGCAGCCAGCTTGTCGAAGCAGGCTATTCACCCCTCCACTTT.

The chain is built from TRBV6-2 or TRBV6-3 and TRBJ2-5; D gene uncertain. Looked up from germline, CDR1 is MNHEY and CDR2 is SVGEGT. The germline V and J ends were trimmed by 1 base and 6 bases, with 6 bases remaining between them. The CDR3 loop spans 12 amino acids. CDR3 in amino acids: CASSYYAQTQYF. The CDR3 bases are TGTGCCAGCAGTTACTATGCGCAGACCCAGTACTTC.

This clone was seen a single time. The rearrangement joins TRBV10-3 to TRBJ1-5, with D possibly matching TRBD1 (6 bases). CDR3 length equals 14 residues. CDR1 ENHRY and CDR2 SYGVKD come from the germline V gene. Trimming shortened V by 5 bases and J by 6 bases, and 14 bases separated the two germline ends. CDR3 nucleotide sequence: TGTGCCATCAGTCTAGGGGACAATTCTCAGCCCCAGCATTTT. This gives the protein CAISLGDNSQPQHF.

The chain is built from TRBV11-2 and TRBJ1-5; no definite D call. Trimming stripped 3 bases from V and 1 base from J, with 10 bases between. This CDR3 has 15 amino acids. Germline CDR1 reads SGHAT; CDR2 reads FQNNGV. The CDR3 spells CASSLAGTSNQPQHF. CDR3 sequence (DNA): TGTGCCAGCAGCTTGGCGGGAACGAGCAATCAGCCCCAGCATTTT.

The V gene is TRBV3-1 (or the pseudogene TRBV3-2), the J gene TRBJ2-3; 7 bases line up with TRBD2. CDR3 length: 15 amino acids. CDR1 is LGHDT and CDR2 is YNNKEL in the germline V gene (reference sequence). V gave up 5 bases and J gave up 0 bases; unmatched junction bases: 5. CDR3 DNA: TGTGCCAGCAGCTTTACCGGGGGGAGCACAGATACGCAGTATTTT. Translation: CASSFTGGSTDTQYF.

The gene calls are TRBV5-1 and TRBJ2-7, with 10 positions matching TRBD1. Trimming removed 3 bases from V and 1 base from J; junction bases left unmatched: 1. The germline V gene has CDR1 SGHRS and CDR2 YFSETQ. The CDR3 has 14 residues. The CDR3 DNA reads TGCGCCAGCAGCTCGGGACAGGGGTCCTACGAGCAGTACTTC. The encoded protein is CASSSGQGSYEQYF.

This clone is a singleton in its sample. The genes are TRBV7-9 and TRBJ1-1; 9 positions match TRBD1. Looked up from germline, CDR1 is SEHNR and CDR2 is FQNEAQ (reference sequence). The J segment lost 7 bases and the V segment lost 1 base, leaving 1 base of the junction unmatched. This CDR3 is built from 13 residues. CDR3 in amino acids: CASSLGDRVEAFF. The DNA for the CDR3 is TGTGCCAGCAGCTTAGGGGACAGGGTTGAAGCTTTCTTT.

The chain links TRBV9 to TRBJ1-3; D possibly corresponds to TRBD1 (5 bases). V was trimmed by 3 bases and J by 3 bases, leaving 25 bases between them. In germline, CDR1 is SGDLS, CDR2 YYNGEE. The CDR3 runs 19 residues. The DNA of the CDR3 is TGTGCCAGCAGCGACAAACGGGGGGGTTCGGACTTTTTTGGAAACACCATATATTTT. This codes for CASSDKRGGSDFFGNTIYF.

This clone was detected once. The J gene is TRBJ1-2, the V gene TRBV7-8; the D gene is possibly TRBD1 (5 bases). The V gene's germline CDR1 is SGHVS and CDR2 FQNEAQ. The germline V and J ends were trimmed by 1 base and 3 bases, with 15 bases remaining between them. This CDR3 region has 16 residues. Here the CDR3 reads CASSLEPGQGDYGYTF. The CDR3 nucleotides are TGTGCCAGCAGCTTAGAGCCCGGGCAGGGCGACTATGGCTACACCTTC.

The chain has TRBV4-1 and TRBJ2-1; TRBD2 matches at 10 bases. J lost 8 bases, V lost 3 bases, and 10 bases had no gene match. Germline loops: CDR1 MGHRA, CDR2 YSYEKL. The length of the CDR3 is 16 residues. CDR3 DNA sequence: TGCGCCAGCAGCCATATCCTAGCGGGGGAGGTATATGAGCAGTTCTTC. This gives the protein CASSHILAGEVYEQFF.

This clone was counted a single time. The chain recombines TRBV29-1 with TRBJ1-1; 7 nucleotides line up with TRBD1. Germline CDR1 SQVTM, CDR2 ANQGSEA. The J segment lost 0 bases and the V segment lost 6 bases, leaving 10 bases of the junction unmatched. The CDR3 contains 15 residues. CDR3 sequence: CSVTGTAFLNTEAFF. The DNA for the CDR3 is TGCAGCGTGACCGGGACAGCCTTCCTGAACACTGAAGCTTTCTTT.

This clone was observed a few times. The chain is built from TRBV2 and TRBJ2-2, with 7 bases that match TRBD2. Unmatched junction bases numbered 3, after V lost 7 bases and J lost 4 bases. The germline gives CDR1 SNHLY, CDR2 FYNNEI. CDR3 length: 13 amino acids. The CDR3 DNA follows: TGTGCCAGCAAGACGGGGGGCACCGGGGAGCTGTTTTTT. The encoded protein is CASKTGGTGELFF.

The V and J genes are TRBV5-6 and TRBJ1-3; weak D call: TRBD1 (5 bases). Trimming stripped 3 bases from V and 2 bases from J, with 15 bases between. Germline assignment: CDR1 SGHDT and CDR2 YYEEEE. This CDR3 has 16 residues. CDR3 sequence reads: CASSWLTGSAGNTIYF. CDR3 sequence (DNA): TGTGCCAGCAGCTGGCTAACAGGATCTGCTGGAAACACCATATATTTT.

The V gene is TRBV12-3 or TRBV12-4, the J gene TRBJ2-3; no firm D call. V dropped 5 bases and J dropped 6 bases, with 6 bases sitting between them. The CDR3 loop spans 11 amino acids. The CDR3 bases are TGTGCCAGCAGTAGAGCGGATACGCAGTATTTT. This gives the protein CASSRADTQYF.

This clone was detected only a few times. The V gene is TRBV28, the J gene TRBJ1-3; 9 bases align to TRBD1. In germline, CDR1 is MDHEN, CDR2 SYDVKM. J lost 0 bases, V lost 7 bases, and 7 bases had no gene match. CDR3 length: 16 amino acids. CDR3 DNA sequence: TGTGCCAGCAACACGGACAGGGGTAACTCTGGAAACACCATATATTTT. Protein product: CASNTDRGNSGNTIYF.